The 25 T cell receptor beta chains presented below share a single source sample, sequenced in a study of blood T cell repertoires in COVID-19. The protocol was immunoSEQ multiplex PCR, while the TCRdb copy is restricted to in-frame clones and leaves out a portion. The sample has 93,000 or so clones; 84% are singletons. Sample: peripheral blood. Receptors were obtained from a human donor in a cohort sampled during active or convalescent COVID-19.

The chain is built from TRBV5-4 and TRBJ2-5; D is possibly TRBD2 (7 bases). CDR3 size: 14 residues. V was pared by 2 bases and J by 4 bases, with 12 bases between. CDR1 is SGHNT and CDR2 is YYREEE in the germline V gene (reference sequence). In DNA, the CDR3 is TGTGCCAGCAGCTTACTGGCGGGGGCAGAGACCCAGTACTTC. It specifies CASSLLAGAETQYF.

V is TRBV6-1 and J is TRBJ2-1; weak D call: TRBD2 (7 bases). The CDR3 spans 17 residues. Germline assignment: CDR1 MNHNS and CDR2 SASEGT. V was clipped by 3 bases and J by 7 bases, with 22 bases between them. The CDR3 sequence is CASSDLLGAGAWNEQFF. CDR3 bases: TGTGCCAGCAGTGACCTCCTAGGGGCGGGGGCCTGGAATGAGCAGTTCTTC.

The chain recombines TRBV28 with TRBJ2-6, with D possibly being TRBD2 (5 bases). V was cut by 7 bases and J by 4 bases, with 17 bases left in between. The CDR3 consists of 16 residues. CDR1 MDHEN and CDR2 SYDVKM come from the germline V gene. CDR3 DNA: TGTGCCAGCATTCGGACCGGTTCGGGAGGGGCCAACGTCCTGACTTTC. Translated: CASIRTGSGGANVLTF.

V is TRBV11-3 and J is TRBJ2-2; 12 positions match TRBD1. This CDR3 region has 16 residues. Germline lookup yields CDR1 SGHNT and CDR2 YENEEA. The V segment lost 4 bases and the J segment 6 bases; nucleotides outside the gene matches: 6. In nucleotides, the CDR3 is TGTGCCAGCAGCTCTTGGGACAGGGGGCACGCCGGGGAGCTGTTTTTT. The encoded protein is CASSSWDRGHAGELFF. The full variable domain, rest sourced from reference TRBV11-3 and TRBJ2-2, is EAGVVQSPRYKIIEKKQPVAFWCNPISGHNTLYWYLQNLGQGPELLIRYENEEAVDDSQLPKDRFSAERLKGVDSTLKIQPAELGDSAVYLCASSSWDRGHAGELFFGEGSRLTVL.

This rearrangement joins TRBV27 to TRBJ1-6; unclear D gene. Germline V CDR1 and CDR2: MNHEY, SMNVEV (reference sequence). This CDR3 region has 12 residues. V was pared by 3 bases and J by 7 bases, with 4 bases between. The CDR3 nucleotides are TGTGCCAGCAGTTTTTTAAATTCACCCCTCCACTTT. This translates into CASSFLNSPLHF.

This chain connects TRBV6-5 to TRBJ1-5, with TRBD1 matching 8 bases. The germline V gene encodes CDR1 MNHEY and CDR2 SVGAGI. V was clipped by 6 bases and J by 6 bases; unmatched bases: 10. CDR3 length: 15 amino acids. The CDR3 DNA sequence: TGTGCCAGCAGGCCCCGGGCAGGGGGCGGTCAGCCCCAGCATTTT. It is translated as CASRPRAGGGQPQHF.

The chain carries TRBV18 and TRBJ1-5; 8 nucleotides line up with TRBD1. The CDR3 totals 16 residues. After removal of 2 bases from V and 6 bases from J, the junction contained 9 bases not matched to a gene. Germline V gene data show CDR1 as KGHSH and CDR2 as LQKENI. CDR3 sequence reads: CASSPSGTGGGQPQHF. The CDR3 nucleotides read TGTGCCAGCTCACCATCCGGGACAGGAGGAGGTCAGCCCCAGCATTTT.

V is TRBV11-2 and J is TRBJ2-7, with a possible D match to TRBD2 (6 bases). Germline CDR1 and CDR2: SGHAT and FQNNGV. This CDR3 contains 15 residues. Trimming removed 1 base from V and 2 bases from J, with 12 bases in between. The CDR3 loop is CASSLVQGGPYEQYF. CDR3 DNA sequence: TGTGCCAGCAGCTTAGTGCAGGGAGGACCCTACGAGCAGTACTTC. Full variable domain (missing parts from reference TRBV11-2 and TRBJ2-7): EAGVAQSPRYKIIEKRQSVAFWCNPISGHATLYWYQQILGQGPKLLIQFQNNGVVDDSQLPKDRFSAERLKGVDSTLKIQPAKLEDSAVYLCASSLVQGGPYEQYFGPGTRLTVT.

This chain uses TRBV11-3 with TRBJ2-7, with TRBD2 identical over 9 bases. CDR1 and CDR2 (germline): SGHNT, YENEEA. CDR3 size: 16 residues. J gave up 2 bases and V 4 bases, and 9 bases lay outside the gene matches. In DNA form, the CDR3 reads TGTGCCAGCAGCTCACTCTTAGCGGGGGTAACCTACGAGCAGTACTTC. Translation: CASSSLLAGVTYEQYF.

This sequence joins TRBV19 and TRBJ2-4; TRBD2 matches 14 bases. V shed 7 bases, J shed 9 bases, and the junction held 8 bases outside the gene matches. This CDR3 comprises 15 residues. Germline CDR1 reads LNHDA; CDR2 reads SQIVND (reference sequence). CDR3 nucleotides: TGTGCCAGTACCGGGACTAGCGGGGGAGATGGCATTCAGTACTTC. Translating it yields CASTGTSGGDGIQYF.

V and J are TRBV18 and TRBJ2-4; TRBD1 matches 11 bases. Germline V gene sequence: CDR1 KGHSH, CDR2 LQKENI. This CDR3 has 14 residues. J was trimmed by 10 bases and V by 6 bases; bases with no gene match: 8. CDR3 in amino acids: CASSPGTGGAIQYF. The CDR3 nucleotides are TGTGCCAGCTCCCCCGGGACAGGGGGGGCTATTCAGTACTTC.

V is TRBV2 and J is TRBJ1-2; possible D gene TRBD1, 6 bases. The V gene lost 4 bases and the J gene lost 8 bases, with 11 bases spanning the gap. The CDR3 extends over 12 amino acids. In germline, CDR1 is SNHLY, CDR2 FYNNEI. The CDR3 DNA reads as TGTGCCAGCAGTGGGAACAGGGAAGGCTACACCTTC. The encoded protein is CASSGNREGYTF.

V gene TRBV28 combines with J gene TRBJ1-3, with TRBD1 as a possible D gene (5 bases). Trimming removed 4 bases from V and 1 base from J, with 14 bases in between. The CDR3 spans 16 residues. Germline loops: CDR1 MDHEN, CDR2 SYDVKM. This chain's CDR3 is CASSWGGTASGNTIYF. The CDR3, as DNA: TGTGCCAGCAGTTGGGGGGGGACGGCGTCTGGAAACACCATATATTTT. Drawing the rest from reference TRBV28 and TRBJ1-3, the complete variable domain is DVKVTQSSRYLVKRTGEKVFLECVQDMDHENMFWYRQDPGLGLRLIYFSYDVKMKEKGDIPEGYSVSREKKERFSLILESASTNQTSMYLCASSWGGTASGNTIYFGEGSWLTVV.

The chain carries TRBV5-4 and TRBJ2-3; a weak D match, TRBD1 (6 bases). The germline V gene encodes CDR1 SGHNT and CDR2 YYREEE (reference sequence). V was trimmed by 0 bases and J by 8 bases, leaving 16 bases between them. The CDR3 consists of 15 residues. The CDR3 reads CASSLVGASRGTQYF. The CDR3 nucleotides read TGTGCCAGCAGCTTGGTGGGGGCCTCGAGAGGTACGCAGTATTTT.

V is TRBV6-4 and J is TRBJ1-5; 9 bases fit TRBD1. The CDR3 consists of 16 residues. Germline V gene lookup returns CDR1 MRHNA and CDR2 SNTAGT. The V and J ends lost 2 bases and 5 bases, in that order; junction bases with no gene match: 7. The CDR3 coding sequence is TGTGCCAGCAGTGACGGGGGGGGACAGGGTGATCAGCCCCAGCATTTT. Protein: CASSDGGGQGDQPQHF.

The J gene is TRBJ1-6, the V gene TRBV6-5; D uncertain. Germline V gene sequence: CDR1 MNHEY, CDR2 SVGAGI. This CDR3 has 14 residues. Trimming stripped 0 bases from V and 9 bases from J, with 9 bases between. The CDR3 reads CASSYSTTGSPLHF. CDR3 sequence (DNA): TGTGCCAGCAGTTACTCGACGACGGGTTCACCCCTCCACTTT.

The CDR3 DNA is TGCAGCGCCGAGGACAGGAACTATGGCTACACCTTC. Its protein product is CSAEDRNYGYTF. V and J are TRBV29-1 and TRBJ1-2; TRBD1 matches at 7 bases. Germline V gene lookup returns CDR1 SQVTM and CDR2 ANQGSEA. The CDR3 contains 12 residues. V was clipped by 7 bases and J by 2 bases; unmatched bases: 4.

About this clone itself: At one of its ends the junction is not consistent with the germline gene, which may arise from a read error. J is TRBJ1-2 and V is TRBV12-5; D call uncertain. Germline lookup yields CDR1 LGHNT and CDR2 FRNRAP. CDR3 length equals 11 residues. CDR3 DNA: TGTGCTAGTGGTTTGAATCCAAGCATCTCCTTC. It yields the protein CASGLNPSISF.

This sequence joins TRBV9 and TRBJ2-1; no reliable D call. Germline V gives CDR1 SGDLS, CDR2 YYNGEE. CDR3 size: 15 residues. The V end lost 0 bases, the J end lost 0 bases, and 7 bases lay between the germline ends. The CDR3 DNA follows: TGTGCCAGCAGCGTAGGGTCTAACTCCTACAATGAGCAGTTCTTC. This encodes CASSVGSNSYNEQFF. The full variable domain, with the rest looked up from reference TRBV9 and TRBJ2-1, is DSGVTQTPKHLITATGQRVTLRCSPRSGDLSVYWYQQSLDQGLQFLIQYYNGEERAKGNILERFSAQQFPDLHSELNLSSLELGDSALYFCASSVGSNSYNEQFFGPGTRLTVL.

This chain joins TRBV7-9 and TRBJ2-5; 8 positions agree with TRBD1. Trimming cost V 6 bases and J 3 bases; bases outside gene matches: 3. The CDR3 has 13 residues. Germline V gene sequence: CDR1 SEHNR, CDR2 FQNEAQ (reference sequence). DNA of the CDR3: TGTGCCAGCAGTCAGACAGGGGAAGAGACCCAGTACTTC. It yields the protein CASSQTGEETQYF.

The chain employs TRBV6-5 and TRBJ1-5, with 9 bases matching TRBD1. The CDR3 spans 15 residues. CDR1 MNHEY and CDR2 SVGAGI come from the germline V gene. The V gene end was trimmed by 6 bases and the J gene end by 6 bases; junction bases not matched to a gene: 9. The DNA of the CDR3 is TGTGCCAGCAGCCTCCGGGACAGGGACGGTCAGCCCCAGCATTTT. It translates to CASSLRDRDGQPQHF.

This clone was detected only once. The V and J genes are TRBV28 and TRBJ2-7, with TRBD2 matching over 10 bases. V lost 7 bases and J lost 7; bases outside the gene matches: 7. The CDR3 length is 13 residues. Germline CDR1 is MDHEN and CDR2 is SYDVKM. The CDR3 reads CASTEGLAFEQYF. CDR3 in DNA: TGTGCCAGCACCGAGGGACTAGCGTTTGAGCAGTACTTC.

The J gene is TRBJ1-2, the V gene TRBV11-2; D possibly corresponds to TRBD1 (5 bases). Trimming removed 9 bases from V and 2 bases from J, with 16 bases in between. The germline gives CDR1 SGHAT, CDR2 FQNNGV. The CDR3 sequence is 14 residues long. CDR3 nucleotide sequence: TGTGCCAGTAGTGTTTCGCGGGGCAACTATGGCTACACCTTC. Translating it yields CASSVSRGNYGYTF.

This rearrangement joins TRBV6-5 to TRBJ2-3, with 13 bases that match TRBD2. The CDR3 has 15 residues. Germline CDR1 is MNHEY and CDR2 is SVGAGI. The junction had 6 bases not matched to a gene; V was cut back by 5 bases and J by 7 bases. CDR3 protein: CASSTRTSGGYTQYF. Written as DNA, the CDR3 is TGTGCCAGCAGTACCCGGACTAGCGGGGGTTATACGCAGTATTTT.

The J gene is TRBJ1-5, the V gene TRBV11-2; D may be TRBD1 (5 bases). Germline CDR1 and CDR2: SGHAT and FQNNGV. The CDR3 loop spans 13 amino acids. V was trimmed by 3 bases and J by 5 bases, leaving 8 bases between them. In nucleotides, the CDR3 is TGTGCCAGCAGCTTTGACAGATATCAGCCCCAGCATTTT. It codes for CASSFDRYQPQHF.